This T cell receptor beta chain was identified during a study of blood T cell repertoires in COVID-19. The wider study: COVID-19 samples collected from the United States, Italy and Spain covered acute and convalescent phases. T cells, B-cell-depleted T cells, or PBMCs provided the cDNA or gDNA that served as material.

Assay: immunoSEQ multiplex PCR; the TCRdb copy retains only in-frame clones and omits some. This sample has about 140,000 clones, with about 80% found just once. CDR1 is KGHDR and CDR2 is SFDVKD in the germline V gene. V gave up 3 bases and J gave up 2 bases, with 4 bases separating them. CDR3 length equals 13 residues. The chain links TRBV24-1 to TRBJ1-5; D remains unclear. This TCR was recovered from a middle-aged man with acute or convalescent COVID-19. The specimen was peripheral blood. The CDR3 here is CATSDRGNQPQHF. DNA for the CDR3: TGTGCCACCAGTGATCGCGGCAATCAGCCCCAGCATTTT.